The present TCR beta chain was sequenced within a study of T cell changes during pregnancy in multiple sclerosis. CDR3 size: 13 residues. Germline CDR1 and CDR2: SGHTA and FQGNSA. With V trimmed by 2 bases and J by 6 bases, 1 base remained unmatched. The table came from immunoSEQ multiplex PCR; TCRdb's copy has only in-frame clones and leaves some out. The sample yields 45,000 to 60,000 clones, 91% seen once. V and J are TRBV7-2 and TRBJ1-1; 9 nucleotides line up with TRBD1. Sample: peripheral blood, taken after pregnancy. The TCR sequence derives from a female donor in good health, enrolled as a control in a pregnancy study. The CDR3 DNA reads TGTGCCAGCAGCTTATACAGGGGGCCTGAAGCTTTCTTT. The encoded protein is CASSLYRGPEAFF.